This TCR beta chain was identified during a study of T cell responses to AZD1222 COVID-19 vaccine. TCRdb's copy holds only in-frame clones and misses some; the assay was immunoSEQ multiplex PCR. The table lists around 100,000 clones, about 85% of them singletons. Findings of the study overall: Across spike, vaccine-associated CD4 TCRs were found, dominant at 160-218 and 743-854. In a largely white British group with more females than males, clonal diversity was possibly underestimated.

To note about this clone: Its target is not known.

Timing groups of about 4 and about 12 weeks for second doses were pooled. CDR3 length: 13 residues. CDR1 MNHNS and CDR2 SASEGT come from the germline V gene. V trimming: 3 bases; J trimming: 3 bases; junction bases outside the gene matches: 1. The sequences come from peripheral blood, collected 28 days after the second AZD1222 dose. The receptor was isolated from an adult who received the AZD1222 COVID-19 vaccine. The chain couples TRBV6-1 to TRBJ2-7; 8 bases map to TRBD1. CDR3 in DNA: TGTGCCAGCAGTGACAGGGGGCTCTACGAGCAGTACTTC. Amino acid sequence: CASSDRGLYEQYF.